The rows below give T cell receptor beta chains drawn from one sample of a study of T-cell memory formation after mild COVID-19. TCRdb redid the calling of the 5' RACE reads with MiXCR, one entry per CDR3 protein. The profile shows about 470,000 distinct CDR3 sequences, 25% of them singletons. The sequenced sample consisted of PBMCs or a T cell subset sorted from them (not recorded which). These receptors originate from an adult woman who had mild COVID-19 (a few samples of this study predate the infection). Cell type and time point are not known. Each CDR3 is given with its conserved first and last residue. The D gene is left open where the match is weak. Rows give clone size only sometimes, using once, few, many, or a class for an expanded clone.

D: -; J: TRBJ2-6; length: 18; V: TRBV7-9; size: -; DNA: TGTGCCAGCAGCTTAGTAGGGTACGGTTTGGGTATGGCCAACGTCCTGACTTTC; CDR3: CASSLVGYGLGMANVLTF
D: TRBD1; J: TRBJ1-1; length: 14; V: TRBV12-3/TRBV12-4; size: -; DNA: TGTGCCAGCACCCAGGGACAGTTGAACACTGAAGCTTTCTTT; CDR3: CASTQGQLNTEAFF
D: -; J: TRBJ2-7; length: 11; V: TRBV12-3/TRBV12-4; size: -; DNA: TGTGCCAGCACCCGGGGAGCCGAGCAGTACTTC; CDR3: CASTRGAEQYF
D: TRBD1; J: TRBJ2-7; length: 15; V: TRBV15; size: few; DNA: TGTGCCACCAGCAGAGATGGGGACAGGGCCTACGAGCAGTACTTC; CDR3: CATSRDGDRAYEQYF
D: -; J: TRBJ2-1; length: 15; V: TRBV2; size: -; DNA: TGTGCCAGCAGTGAAGCGCTTTTCACCCCCACGGGGGAGCTCTTC; CDR3: CASSEALFTPTGELF
D: TRBD1; J: TRBJ1-2; length: 13; V: TRBV20-1; size: -; DNA: TGCAGTGCTAAAGCGGGACAGATCTATGGCTACACCTTC; CDR3: CSAKAGQIYGYTF
D: TRBD1; J: TRBJ1-1; length: 15; V: TRBV6-5; size: few; DNA: TGTGCCAGCAGTAAGTTACCGGGACAGTCTTATGAAGCTTTCTTT; CDR3: CASSKLPGQSYEAFF
D: -; J: TRBJ1-6; length: 15; V: TRBV5-1; size: few; DNA: TGCGCCAGCGGACAGTCCATGGTCGGTAATTCACCCCTCCACTTT; CDR3: CASGQSMVGNSPLHF
D: -; J: TRBJ2-7; length: 12; V: TRBV7-6; size: -; DNA: TGTGCCAGCAGCGCTCTGGGAGGTAGGCAGTACTTC; CDR3: CASSALGGRQYF
D: -; J: TRBJ1-4; length: 14; V: TRBV20-1; size: few; DNA: TGCAGTGCTCGGGGGGAGGCGCGGAATGAAAAACTGTTTTTT; CDR3: CSARGEARNEKLFF
D: -; J: TRBJ2-5; length: 15; V: TRBV7-8; size: many; DNA: TGTGCCAGCAGCTTAGCGCCGGGGGCGCCAGAGACCCAGTACTTC; CDR3: CASSLAPGAPETQYF
D: -; J: TRBJ2-2; length: 15; V: TRBV4-2; size: few; DNA: TGTGCCAGCAGCCTTGCCAGGGAGAACACCGGGGAGCTGTTTTTT; CDR3: CASSLARENTGELFF
D: -; J: TRBJ1-4; length: 16; V: TRBV5-6; size: -; DNA: TGTGCCAGCAGCTCAGAACTACGGGGGACGGATGAAAAACTGTTTTTT; CDR3: CASSSELRGTDEKLFF
D: -; J: TRBJ2-3; length: 18; V: TRBV15; size: -; DNA: TGTGCCACCAGCAGAGATCGGGACTTCTCCCTGAGGTCAGATACGCAGTATTTT; CDR3: CATSRDRDFSLRSDTQYF
D: TRBD2; J: TRBJ2-3; length: 18; V: TRBV4-2; size: few; DNA: TGTGCCAGCAGCCTCCAGTCGAGGGGAGGGCCGGATGCAGATACGCAGTATTTT; CDR3: CASSLQSRGGPDADTQYF
D: TRBD1; J: TRBJ1-1; length: 17; V: TRBV7-2; size: few; DNA: TGTGCCAGCAGCCAGGGACAGGGCGCTTTGGGGGACACTGAAGCTTTCTTT; CDR3: CASSQGQGALGDTEAFF
D: -; J: TRBJ2-2; length: 13; V: TRBV9; size: few; DNA: TGTGCCAGCAGCGTAGGGGTCAGCGGGGAGCTGTTTTTT; CDR3: CASSVGVSGELFF
D: -; J: TRBJ2-1; length: 13; V: TRBV12-3/TRBV12-4; size: -; DNA: TGTGCCAGCAGTTTGGTTTTCCACAATGAGCAGTTCTTC; CDR3: CASSLVFHNEQFF
D: -; J: TRBJ1-2; length: 14; V: TRBV5-4; size: few; DNA: TGTGCCAGCAGCTTGGACACAGCTCTTTATGGCTACACCTTC; CDR3: CASSLDTALYGYTF
D: -; J: TRBJ2-1; length: 13; V: TRBV14; size: few; DNA: TGTGCCAGCAGCCAAGGGGTTGTCAGTGAGCAGTTCTTC; CDR3: CASSQGVVSEQFF
D: -; J: TRBJ1-1; length: 14; V: TRBV29-1; size: few; DNA: TGCAGCGTTGACGCCAAGGGTAAGAACACTGAAGCTTTCTTT; CDR3: CSVDAKGKNTEAFF
D: -; J: TRBJ2-7; length: 16; V: TRBV13; size: -; DNA: TGTGCCAGCAGCTTAGGGGTAGCGGTCTCAGCCTACGAGCAGTACTTC; CDR3: CASSLGVAVSAYEQYF
D: -; J: TRBJ2-5; length: 13; V: TRBV12-3/TRBV12-4; size: many; DNA: TGTGCCAGCGGGGCAGGAGGAGCATCGGCCCAGTACTTC; CDR3: CASGAGGASAQYF
D: -; J: TRBJ2-3; length: 13; V: TRBV7-2; size: -; DNA: TGTGCCAGCAGCTCCGCGGTGGGACGGGCGCAGTATTTT; CDR3: CASSSAVGRAQYF
D: -; J: TRBJ2-7; length: 12; V: TRBV3-1; size: few; DNA: TGTGCCAGCAGCCAAGATCGATACGAGCAGTACTTC; CDR3: CASSQDRYEQYF
D: TRBD2; J: TRBJ2-1; length: 16; V: TRBV7-9; size: many; DNA: TGTGCCAGCAGCTCTCCACTAGCGGCGGCCTACAATGAGCAGTTCTTC; CDR3: CASSSPLAAAYNEQFF
D: -; J: TRBJ1-2; length: 15; V: TRBV7-2; size: -; DNA: TGTGCCAGCAGCGTAGCCCCGGGTCCTAACTATGGCTACACCTTC; CDR3: CASSVAPGPNYGYTF
D: -; J: TRBJ1-1; length: 14; V: TRBV5-1; size: -; DNA: TGCGCCAGCAGCTCTGTCAGTCAGAACACTGAAGCTTTCTTT; CDR3: CASSSVSQNTEAFF
D: -; J: TRBJ2-7; length: 13; V: TRBV10-3; size: many; DNA: TGTGCCATCAGTGAGTCGGGACAAAGGGAGCAGTACTTC; CDR3: CAISESGQREQYF
D: -; J: TRBJ2-4; length: 13; V: TRBV11-3; size: -; DNA: TGTGCCAGCAGCTTAGAGGGACCGAACATTCAGTACTTC; CDR3: CASSLEGPNIQYF
D: -; J: TRBJ2-2; length: 13; V: TRBV7-9; size: -; DNA: TGTGCCAGCAGCACAGAGATCGCCGGGGAGCTGTTTTTT; CDR3: CASSTEIAGELFF
D: TRBD2; J: TRBJ2-3; length: 17; V: TRBV4-1; size: -; DNA: TGCGCCAGCAGCCAAGGGGGACTAGCGGGAGACTGGACTACGCAGTATTTT; CDR3: CASSQGGLAGDWTTQYF
D: -; J: TRBJ2-2; length: 12; V: TRBV6-6; size: -; DNA: TGTGCCATTAGAGGGGTTTCCGGGGAGCTGTTTTTT; CDR3: CAIRGVSGELFF
D: TRBD2; J: TRBJ2-7; length: 16; V: TRBV19; size: few; DNA: TGTGCCAGTAGTATCTGGCCAGCGGGAGGCTCCTACGAGCAGTACTTC; CDR3: CASSIWPAGGSYEQYF
D: -; J: TRBJ1-1; length: 14; V: TRBV30; size: -; DNA: TGTGCCTGCCCCACTAGGGGAATGAACACTGAAGCTTTCTTT; CDR3: CACPTRGMNTEAFF
D: -; J: TRBJ2-7; length: 14; V: TRBV7-9; size: few; DNA: TGTGCCAGCAGCTTAGTAGCGAAAGGGATCGGGCAGTACTTC; CDR3: CASSLVAKGIGQYF
D: -; J: TRBJ2-7; length: 17; V: TRBV6-5; size: -; DNA: TGTGCCAGCAGTTACTCATGGGCCAAGGGATTCCGCCACGAGCAGTACTTC; CDR3: CASSYSWAKGFRHEQYF
D: -; J: TRBJ1-5; length: 13; V: TRBV29-1; size: few; DNA: TGCAGCGTTGGGGAGGGGACCAATCAGCCCCAGCATTTT; CDR3: CSVGEGTNQPQHF